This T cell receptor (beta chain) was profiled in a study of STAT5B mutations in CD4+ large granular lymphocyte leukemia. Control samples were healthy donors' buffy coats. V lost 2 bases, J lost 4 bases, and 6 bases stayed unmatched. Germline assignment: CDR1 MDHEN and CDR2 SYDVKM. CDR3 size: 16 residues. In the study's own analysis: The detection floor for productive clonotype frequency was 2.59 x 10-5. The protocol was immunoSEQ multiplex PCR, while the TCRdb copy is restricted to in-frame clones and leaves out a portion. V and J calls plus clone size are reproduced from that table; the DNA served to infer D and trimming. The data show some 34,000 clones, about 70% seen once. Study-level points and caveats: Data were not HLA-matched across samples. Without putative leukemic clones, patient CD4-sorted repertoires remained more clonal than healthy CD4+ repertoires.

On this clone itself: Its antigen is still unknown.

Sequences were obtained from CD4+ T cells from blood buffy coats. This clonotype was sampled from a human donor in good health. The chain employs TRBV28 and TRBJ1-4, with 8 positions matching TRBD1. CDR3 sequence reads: CASSLTGTGGNEKLFF. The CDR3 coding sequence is TGTGCCAGCAGTTTAACAGGGACAGGAGGTAATGAAAAACTGTTTTTT.